Each of the 14 T cell receptor beta chains below was sequenced from the same sample in a study of CXCR3-negative and CXCR3-positive naive CD8 T cells. Study outcomes and limitations: Relative to CXCR3-negative naive cells, CXCR3-positive naive cells had more hydrophobic TRB CDR3s.

Carrying UMI labels, the TRB cDNA libraries were prepared through 5' RACE. TCRdb re-called the 5' RACE reads; every CDR3 protein appears as one record, without DNA. Recorded for this sample: around 140,000 distinct CDR3 sequences. These TCRs' antigens remain unknown. The sequenced sample was naive CXCR3+ CD8+ T cells from blood. Subset in this sample: CD45RO-CCR7+CD27+CD95- naive CD8+ T cells expressing CXCR3 (TNR3+). These receptors all come from a human donor in good health. Some clones in this sample may be carry-over from other donors' samples.

The chain has TRBV6-5 and TRBJ2-5; TCRdb selects TRBD2, and the lack of DNA leaves this call unchecked. In germline, CDR1 is MNHEY, CDR2 SVGAGI. The CDR3 is made up of 17 amino acids. CDR3 residues: CASSYPSPPGPEETQYF.

The chain joins TRBV6-6 to TRBJ2-7; TCRdb selects TRBD1, and the lack of DNA leaves this call unchecked. CDR1 MNHNY and CDR2 SVGAGI come from the germline V gene (reference sequence). The CDR3 has 17 residues. CDR3 amino acids: CASSYSSGTLSSYEQYF.

The chain combines TRBV2 with TRBJ2-3. Germline values: CDR1 SNHLY, CDR2 FYNNEI. The CDR3 runs 12 residues. CDR3 in amino acids: CASSRYTDTQYF.

This chain connects TRBV3-1 to TRBJ1-2. CDR1 and CDR2 (germline): LGHDT, YNNKEL (reference sequence). The CDR3 sequence is 12 residues long. The CDR3 protein is CATSQGDYGYTF.

The chain combines TRBV20-1 with TRBJ1-2; the D call from TCRdb, TRBD1, cannot be confirmed without DNA. The CDR3 extends over 14 amino acids. Germline values: CDR1 DFQATT, CDR2 SNEGSKA (reference sequence). CDR3 region: CSARTRDTSYGYTF.

CDR3 loop: CASSYSRLYGETQYF. The chain is built from TRBV6-5 and TRBJ2-5. Looked up from germline, CDR1 is MNHEY and CDR2 is SVGAGI. The CDR3 has 15 amino acids.

CDR3 region: CASSPQTSGTGELFF. The chain carries TRBV4-1 and TRBJ2-2; with no DNA, the TCRdb D assignment of TRBD2 cannot be verified. The CDR3 sequence is 15 residues long. Germline V gene data show CDR1 as MGHRA and CDR2 as YSYEKL.

The chain links TRBV7-9 to TRBJ1-1. Germline loops: CDR1 SEHNR, CDR2 FQNEAQ (reference sequence). The CDR3 is 13 residues long. CDR3 protein: CASSPLLEREAFF.

The CDR3 protein is CASSDDRENANTGELFF. This chain uses TRBV18 with TRBJ2-2; the TRBD1 assignment by TCRdb is unverifiable without DNA. The CDR3 loop spans 17 amino acids. Germline-derived CDR1 and CDR2 are KGHSH and LQKENI. The whole variable domain, filled in from reference TRBV18 and TRBJ2-2, reads NAGVMQNPRHLVRRRGQEARLRCSPMKGHSHVYWYRQLPEEGLKFMVYLQKENIIDESGMPKERFSAEFPKEGPSILRIQQVVRGDSAAYFCASSDDRENANTGELFFGEGSRLTVL.

This rearrangement joins TRBV13 to TRBJ1-6; TCRdb gives TRBD1 as the D gene, but with no DNA this cannot be confirmed. Per germline, CDR1 PRHDT and CDR2 FYEKMQ (reference sequence). The CDR3 is 14 amino acids. CDR3: CASSPEDRPTNIHF.

The J gene is TRBJ1-1, the V gene TRBV7-9; the TCRdb D gene call, TRBD1, has no DNA to confirm it. The V gene's germline CDR1 is SEHNR and CDR2 FQNEAQ (reference sequence). CDR3 length: 13 residues. CDR3: CASSSPGGIEAFF.

J is TRBJ2-7 and V is TRBV28; TCRdb's D call of TRBD1 is untestable without DNA. The CDR3 loop spans 15 amino acids. CDR1 and CDR2 (germline): MDHEN, SYDVKM. This CDR3 reads CASSFGDLSSYEQYF.

J is TRBJ2-1 and V is TRBV29-1; the D call from TCRdb, TRBD1, cannot be confirmed without DNA. There are 15 residues in the CDR3. Looked up from germline, CDR1 is SQVTM and CDR2 is ANQGSEA. The CDR3 sequence: CSVEGITRGYNEQFF.

This sequence joins TRBV7-3 and TRBJ2-1. The CDR3 is 14 residues long. In germline, CDR1 is SGHTA, CDR2 FQGTGA. The CDR3 loop reads CASSFTASYNEQFF. Supplemented by reference TRBV7-3 and TRBJ2-1, the full variable domain reads GAGVSQTPSNKVTEKGKYVELRCDPISGHTALYWYRQSLGQGPEFLIYFQGTGAADDSGLPNDRFFAVRPEGSVSTLKIQRTERGDSAVYLCASSFTASYNEQFFGPGTRLTVL.